A selection of T cell receptor beta chains follows, all from one sample in a study of T-cell reconstitution after alpha-beta-depleted transplantation in children. TCRdb reanalysed the PCR reads using MiXCR and keeps one entry per CDR3 protein. The sample includes approximately 400,000 distinct CDR3 sequences, roughly a tenth of them seen just once. The sample in question was PBMCs from the stem cell graft donor, obtained from the stem cell graft. These receptors were collected from a human donor who donated a stem cell graft to a child with acute myeloid leukemia. The CDR3 runs from the conserved cysteine through the conserved F or W. The D gene is left open where the match is weak. Size tells how often a clone was seen (once, few, many) or the class of an expanded clone, and some rows leave it out.

TRBV7-7	TRBJ2-3	many	TRBD2	TGTGCTAGCAGCTTGGGTACCGGGACTAGCCGCACAGATACGCAGTATTTT	CASSLGTGTSRTDTQYF
TRBV10-3	TRBJ2-7	NA	NA	TGTGCCATCAGTGAGGGGGGCCACGACGAGCAGTACTTC	CAISEGGHDEQYF
TRBV6-1	TRBJ1-1	few	NA	TGTGCCAGCAGCATCAACGCCCACGGGGACACTGAAGCTTTCTTT	CASSINAHGDTEAFF
TRBV2	TRBJ2-1	few	TRBD2	TGTGCCAGCAGTTCTCAGACTAGCCCGGGTCACAATGAGCAGTTCTTC	CASSSQTSPGHNEQFF
TRBV2	TRBJ2-3	NA	TRBD1	TGTGCCAGCAGTGGACAGGGGCCCAGCACAGATACGCAGTATTTT	CASSGQGPSTDTQYF
TRBV29-1	TRBJ2-3	NA	TRBD2	TGCAGCGTTCGGGGGGGCAGCACAGATACGCAGTATTTT	CSVRGGSTDTQYF
TRBV3-1	TRBJ1-5	few	NA	TGTGCCGGTACCAAACCGTGGGTGGCGAGCAATCAGCCCCAGCATTTT	CAGTKPWVASNQPQHF
TRBV18	TRBJ2-1	NA	TRBD2	TGTGCCAGCTCACCACAGGATAGCGGGGTTTACAATGAGCAGTTCTTC	CASSPQDSGVYNEQFF
TRBV5-6	TRBJ2-1	NA	TRBD2	TGTGCCAGCAGCTTGGGGCCCTCTGGCGGGAGGATAAATGAGCAGTTCTTC	CASSLGPSGGRINEQFF
TRBV4-1	TRBJ2-1	few	NA	TGCGCCAGCAGCCAGAGTCTAGCTTTGTGGAATGAGCAGTTCTTC	CASSQSLALWNEQFF
TRBV5-1	TRBJ1-1	many	NA	TGCGCCAGCAGCTTCAGGGGAAACACTGAAGCTTTCTTT	CASSFRGNTEAFF
TRBV5-1	TRBJ2-1	NA	NA	TGCGCCAGCAGCCAAAGACTGAATGAGCAGTTCTTC	CASSQRLNEQFF
TRBV5-1	TRBJ2-2	few	NA	TGCGCCAGCAGCTTTGGGCCATCATTGGGAGAGCTGTTTTTT	CASSFGPSLGELFF
TRBV27	TRBJ2-2	many	TRBD1	TGTGCCAGCAGGGGACAGGGCCCCGGGGAGCTGTTTTTT	CASRGQGPGELFF
TRBV12-3/TRBV12-4	TRBJ2-2	NA	NA	TGTGCCAGCAGTTTGTCAAGGGAACGGGCCGGGGAGCTGTTTTTT	CASSLSRERAGELFF
TRBV5-8	TRBJ2-2	few	NA	TGTGCCAGCAGCTTAGGTGAAGGCGGGGAGCTGTTTTTT	CASSLGEGGELFF
TRBV27	TRBJ2-2	few	TRBD1	TGTGCCAGCAGTTGGACAGGGGTCGGGGAGCTGTTTTTT	CASSWTGVGELFF
TRBV6-5	TRBJ2-1	few	TRBD1	TGTGCCAGCAGTTCCGATACAGGGGTCCCCTCCTACAATGAGCAGTTCTTC	CASSSDTGVPSYNEQFF
TRBV29-1	TRBJ2-5	few	TRBD1	TGCAGCGTTGAAGGGGGCGGGACAGGGGTTTGGGAAGAGACCCAGTACTTC	CSVEGGGTGVWEETQYF
TRBV20-1	TRBJ2-3	many	TRBD1	TGCAGTGCTAGAGAGGGGACAGGGCCAGAGGGGACGCAGTATTTT	CSAREGTGPEGTQYF
TRBV12-3/TRBV12-4	TRBJ1-1	NA	TRBD1	TGTGCCAGCAGTTCAACAGGGGGCTCCACTGAAGCTTTCTTT	CASSSTGGSTEAFF
TRBV5-1	TRBJ2-5	many	NA	TGCGCCAGCAGAGGGGCACTCCAAGAGACCCAGTACTTC	CASRGALQETQYF
TRBV4-1	TRBJ2-1	NA	NA	TGCGCCAGCAGCCAAGCCTTTGAAGGAGGCAAACCCAATGAGCAGTTCTTC	CASSQAFEGGKPNEQFF
TRBV20-1	TRBJ2-1	few	TRBD1	TGCAGTGCCGCCGCCCGGGACAGGGGGAGGGATGAGCAGTTCTTC	CSAAARDRGRDEQFF
TRBV4-3	TRBJ2-5	many	NA	TGCGCCAGCAGCCAAGTGGCCCTAGCAGGGGAGACCCAGTACTTC	CASSQVALAGETQYF
TRBV5-1	TRBJ2-3	few	TRBD2	TGCGCCAGCAGCCGGCGGGAGCTTCCAGATACGCAGTATTTT	CASSRRELPDTQYF
TRBV10-3	TRBJ1-4	NA	NA	TGTGCCATCAGTGAGTCGAAGCCGGGGGCAACTAATGAAAAACTGTTTTTT	CAISESKPGATNEKLFF
TRBV7-3	TRBJ2-1	NA	TRBD2	TGTGCCAGCAGCTACGGGACTAGAACCCATGAGCAGTTCTTC	CASSYGTRTHEQFF
TRBV29-1	TRBJ1-1	many	TRBD1	TGCAGCGTTGGACGACAGGGTGGGGACACTGAAGCTTTCTTT	CSVGRQGGDTEAFF